The next 10 T cell receptor beta chains were all read from a single sample in a study of cytomegalovirus exposure and HLA in healthy donors. Vbeta (60) and Jbeta (13) primers were used in the PCR. Sequenced by immunoSEQ multiplex PCR; TCRdb stores in-frame clones only, minus some. This table has some 120,000 clones, approximately 82% appearing once. The specimen sequenced was PBMCs. The source of these receptors is a woman younger than 30 in good health and CMV-seropositive.

This chain joins TRBV6-1 and TRBJ2-5; the D gene is possibly TRBD2 (6 bases). V lost 1 base and J lost 0, with 9 bases in between. This CDR3 has 15 amino acids. CDR1 is MNHNS and CDR2 is SASEGT in the germline V gene. In DNA, the CDR3 is TGTGCCAGCAGTGAAGGTTGGGACTACCAAGAGACCCAGTACTTC. This encodes CASSEGWDYQETQYF.

This clone turned up a few times. The junction differs from germline at one of its ends, possibly a read error. As DNA, the CDR3 is TGTTCCAGCAGCCTTAGAGGCGGGCAGAGCCTATATGGCTACACCTTC. This translates into CSSSLRGGQSLYGYTF. The J gene is TRBJ1-2, the V gene TRBV7-9; D unclear. Germline assignment: CDR1 SEHNR and CDR2 FQNEAQ (reference sequence). This CDR3 is 16 amino acids long.

The chain is built from TRBV7-9 and TRBJ2-7; no clear D. V shed 5 bases and J shed 3 bases, with 11 bases lying between them. The germline V gene encodes CDR1 SEHNR and CDR2 FQNEAQ (reference sequence). The CDR3 runs to 13 residues. CDR3 amino acids: CASSPSDNYEQYF. The CDR3 nucleotides read TGTGCCAGCAGCCCCAGTGATAACTACGAGCAGTACTTC.

The chain employs TRBV4-1 and TRBJ2-1, with D possibly matching TRBD2 (7 bases). Germline lookup yields CDR1 MGHRA and CDR2 YSYEKL. CDR3 length: 17 amino acids. Trimming left V 5 bases short and J 4 bases short, with 21 bases between. CDR3 nucleotide sequence: TGCGCCAGCAGCTACGGCCTGCCGGGGGGCCGTTACAATGAGCAGTTCTTC. Translated: CASSYGLPGGRYNEQFF.

As regards this clone: The junction departs from the called germline gene at one end, perhaps through a read error. The chain links TRBV5-1 to TRBJ2-7, with D tentatively TRBD1 (6 bases). The germline CDR1 and CDR2 sequences are SGHRS and YFSETQ. This CDR3 has 14 residues. The CDR3 loop is CASSLQGLSYGQYF. The CDR3 nucleotides are TGCGCCAGCAGCTTACAGGGTCTCTCCTACGGGCAGTACTTC.

This sequence joins TRBV6-6 and TRBJ1-2, with D possibly TRBD1 on 6 matching bases. CDR1 is MNHNY, CDR2 SVGAGI, per germline (reference sequence). V was shortened by 0 bases and J by 5 bases, with 10 bases between the two germline ends. The CDR3 loop spans 14 amino acids. CDR3 sequence: CASSYSLGGYGYTF. For the CDR3, the DNA is TGTGCCAGCAGTTACTCACTAGGGGGATATGGCTACACCTTC.

The CDR3 nucleotides are TGCGCCAGCAGCCAGGTTAGCGGGGGGGAGGATGAGCAGTTCTTC. This translates into CASSQVSGGEDEQFF. The chain uses TRBV4-1 and TRBJ2-1, with 11 nucleotides matching TRBD2. Germline CDR1 and CDR2: MGHRA and YSYEKL. This CDR3 contains 15 residues. V shed 3 bases, J shed 8 bases, and the junction held 6 bases outside the gene matches.

This clone was observed once. In nucleotides, the CDR3 is TGCGCCAGCAGCCGCGGGGAGAACTATGGCTACACCTTC. Translating it yields CASSRGENYGYTF. The genes are TRBV5-1 and TRBJ1-2; D ambiguous. This CDR3 contains 13 residues. Germline loops: CDR1 SGHRS, CDR2 YFSETQ. The germline V and J ends were trimmed by 4 bases and 2 bases, with 9 bases remaining between them.

The chain recombines TRBV21-1 with TRBJ1-4; the D call TRBD1 from the table was never checked on the DNA. TRBV21-1 is labeled a pseudogene. The CDR3 is 14 residues long. The CDR3 is CASSSRDRGEKLFF. CDR3 coding DNA: TGTGCCAGCAGCAGCCGGGACAGGGGTGAAAAACTGTTTTTT.

The chain is built from TRBV30 and TRBJ1-6; D perhaps matches TRBD1 (5 bases). V shed 3 bases and J shed 10 bases, with 16 bases lying between them. Germline CDR1 is GTSNPN and CDR2 is SVGIG (reference sequence). The CDR3 runs 14 residues. This CDR3 reads CAWRFGQGGSPLHF. The CDR3, as DNA: TGTGCCTGGAGGTTCGGTCAGGGAGGCTCACCCCTCCACTTT.